This T cell receptor (beta chain) was captured in a study of T cells in Graves' hyperthyroidism and ophthalmopathy. Study observations and caveats: Blood also contained most expanded thyroid clonotypes above 0.001.

The CDR3 runs 13 residues. Trimming removed 4 bases at V and 5 bases at J, with 12 bases between. Germline CDR1 SGHRS, CDR2 YFSETQ. This clonotype was seen many times. The antigen is not known. The source material, RNA transcripts, was used to amplify TCR beta CDR3 regions. The study used the HTBI primer set for a first-round RT-PCR of the TCR CDR3. Via MiXCR, TCRdb re-called the multiplex PCR reads, giving one row per CDR3 protein. This sample yields roughly 150,000 distinct CDR3 sequences, of which about a tenth are seen a single time; around 20% belongs to the top ten. The genes are TRBV5-1 and TRBJ1-1, with D perhaps TRBD1 (5 bases). The sequenced sample was blood. The source is a woman in her late teens or twenties with Graves' hyperthyroidism that later progressed to Graves' ophthalmopathy. The chain's CDR3 is CASSQGGETEAFF. The DNA for the CDR3 is TGCGCCAGCAGCCAAGGAGGGGAAACTGAAGCTTTCTTT. Full variable domain (remainder filled in from reference TRBV5-1 and TRBJ1-1): KAGVTQTPRYLIKTRGQQVTLSCSPISGHRSVSWYQQTPGQGLQFLFEYFSETQRNKGNFPGRFSGRQFSNSRSEMNVSTLELGDSALYLCASSQGGETEAFFGQGTRLTVV.